This TCR beta chain is from a study of HIV-infected patients and healthy controls (dated by TCRdb to 2014 to 2015). Background on the whole study: The question the study tested was whether immune perturbation and reconstitution could be captured by deep TCR repertoire sequencing of small blood samples from HIV patients.

According to the germline V gene (reference sequence), CDR1 reads PRHDT and CDR2 reads FYEKMQ. The V end loses 0 bases and the J end loses 9 bases, and a stretch of 16 bases separates them. The CDR3 runs 15 residues from the cysteine to the phenylalanine. Of the read, only the CDR3 DNA is kept; its 45 bases are in frame from base 1. The table lists this clonotype with many counts. The specificity of this receptor is unknown. There are no base qualities to consult, and no much larger clone falls within one base. 500 to 600 ng RNA was reverse transcribed with SuperScript III using primers against the alpha and beta constant regions. Alpha and beta chain libraries were generated separately via chain-specific third strand synthesis with multiplexing indices. The protocol used a single primer pair to amplify all rearrangements within a chain, which avoided primer bias, and attached molecular barcodes to each cDNA molecule. Purified cDNA was ligated with T4 RNA Ligase 1 onto a 5' RACE adapter bearing a random hexamer and the SP2 sequencing primer site. With slow temperature ramps used to favor optimal annealing, second strand synthesis was primed from the SP2 site with Phusion polymerase. The 12-nucleotide barcode on each molecule comprised two random hexamer sequences, both introduced before amplification and concatenated. An amplification PCR of around 25 cycles with P5s and P7 primers came after a short first PCR that had added P5 and P7 adapter elements plus a second index. Libraries received 27 PCR cycles in total, were quantified on a Qubit, sized on a Bioanalyzer, and diluted to 4 nM. The normalized libraries were sequenced on an Illumina MiSeq using 2 x 250 paired-end kits. Reverse transcription reactions underwent purification over MinElute columns, with elution into around 10 ul Tris-Cl. Adapter ligations were incubated for roughly 22 hours at 16 degrees C and subsequently purified with AMPure XP beads at a 1:1 ratio. Per the original workflow: A modified Decombinator processed the demultiplexed FASTQ files and output V, J, insert and barcode information. Sequences sharing a barcode but differing from the dominant sequence were discarded as errors, and barcodes clustered at Levenshtein distance 3 were counted to estimate original cDNA molecules. The R packages ineq, vegan, igraph and RCytoscape were used for downstream analyses, with IMGT nomenclature and CDR3 definitions applied. To avoid skew from clonal expansion, each TCR was counted once, and V gene usage was computed over distinct sequences. Within a donor, similarity networks joined unique CDR3 amino acid sequences in every case where two of them were separated by a single Levenshtein edit. In the repertoires, a search was made for a compiled set of published HIV-specific CDR3s (roughly 92 alpha, 702 beta) and CMV-specific CDR3s (under 14 alpha, some 250 beta). Random subsampling to size-matched repertoires showed patients' decreased diversity was not caused by their lower sequence numbers. The raw public data were reprocessed by TCRdb itself: fastp quality trimming at Q25, MiXCR clonotype calling, in-frame beta chains only. Each CDR3 protein gets just one entry, which takes the most common genes and DNA from the rows behind it. The V and J calls come from TCRdb's annotation, not from the publication. The sample table records about 8,500 distinct CDR3 sequences; roughly 6.1% of these occur just once. Clones ranked in the top ten supply about 8% of the sample.

Whole blood was used without cell fractionation, so the repertoire reflected all unsorted peripheral T cells. As controls, some 11 uninfected healthy donors were sampled, and four of those donors gave samples twice, around 3 months apart. For RNA extraction, 2 to 2.5 ml of peripheral blood was collected into Tempus tubes. The TURBO-DNase kit was used to remove leftover genomic DNA, and GLOBINclear was used to deplete globin mRNA. Broader findings and caveats from the paper: Compared with controls, HIV-infected patients showed significantly different mean usage of eight alpha and eight beta V genes. More CDR3s were shared between individuals among healthy controls than among HIV+ patients, as measured by Jaccard index and by the count of highly shared sequences. Alpha-beta chain pairing was not determined in the samples. HIV-associated CDR3s exhibited a significant reduction in frequency during therapy, whereas CMV-associated CDR3s exhibited no significant change, although the majority increased in frequency. Alpha-chain CDR3s from MAIT cells occurred at high frequency in healthy controls but were severely depleted in HIV+ repertoires. Roughly threefold more distinct CDR3s and higher Shannon diversity were observed in healthy control repertoires than in untreated HIV+ repertoires. Only sixteen HIV-infected individuals were processed, which the authors considered a major limit on how widely the findings apply. The apparent post-therapy recovery of the Gini index in HIV-infected patients was not reproduced in size-matched repertoire data. HIV-infected repertoires showed significantly elevated mean Gini indices relative to controls, which possibly reflects oligoclonality. Donor HLA types were not determined in the study. The study cohorts differed slightly in age and sex profile, but those differences did not account for the observed differences in diversity. Using whole blood restricted sequencing depth and prevented separating the dynamics of distinct T-cell subpopulations. Rare events from HIV-infected data received too much weight under size-matching, and comparisons were complicated by unequal numbers of distinct sequences between patients and controls.

This clonotype was obtained from an adult in good health. The sample taken for sequencing was blood. In this chain, TRBV13 is recombined with TRBJ2-3; the D gene is possibly TRBD1, with 6 bases matching. Here is the DNA: TGTGCCAGCAGCTTAGGAGGGGGATCCGAACTCACGCAGTATTTT. Translated, this gives CASSLGGGSELTQYF.